A single sample is the source of the 11 T cell receptor beta chains below, sequenced in a study of T cell changes during pregnancy in multiple sclerosis. Clones were read by immunoSEQ multiplex PCR, and TCRdb kept only the in-frame ones, dropping some. This sample has tens of thousands of clones, with 92% found just once. The specimen was peripheral blood, collected in the second trimester of pregnancy. The origin of the receptors is a female donor with multiple sclerosis, enrolled in a pregnancy study.

The chain couples TRBV19 to TRBJ2-1; 9 bases map to TRBD2. The CDR3 loop spans 15 amino acids. Trimming cost V 1 base and J 9 bases; bases outside gene matches: 7. In germline, CDR1 is LNHDA, CDR2 SQIVND (reference sequence). The CDR3 DNA is TGTGCCAGTAGTATAGGACTAGCGGCAAGAGGTGAGCAGTTCTTC. As protein: CASSIGLAARGEQFF.

This clone has just one count. The chain combines TRBV19 with TRBJ1-2; D is perhaps TRBD1 (6 bases). This CDR3 comprises 14 residues. V lost 1 base and J lost 4, with 10 bases in between. In germline, CDR1 is LNHDA, CDR2 SQIVND (reference sequence). The CDR3 region is CASSIAGGGYGYTF. CDR3 in DNA: TGTGCCAGTAGTATAGCGGGGGGCGGCTATGGCTACACCTTC. Drawing the rest from reference TRBV19 and TRBJ1-2, the complete variable domain is DGGITQSPKYLFRKEGQNVTLSCEQNLNHDAMYWYRQDPGQGLRLIYYSQIVNDFQKGDIAEGYSVSREKKESFPLTVTSAQKNPTAFYLCASSIAGGGYGYTFGSGTRLTVV.

The chain couples TRBV5-1 to TRBJ2-5; 15 bases align to TRBD2. V dropped 2 bases and J dropped 4; count of bases not matched to a gene: 12. The CDR3 spans 19 residues. Germline CDR1 reads SGHRS; CDR2 reads YFSETQ. This CDR3 reads CASSLGGLAGGPGRETQYF. The CDR3 coding sequence is TGCGCCAGCAGCTTAGGCGGACTAGCGGGGGGGCCGGGGCGAGAGACCCAGTACTTC.

The genes are TRBV6-4 and TRBJ2-1, with no clear D. V lost 5 bases to trimming and J lost 10 bases, with 15 bases between them. In germline, CDR1 is MRHNA, CDR2 SNTAGT. The CDR3 sequence is 13 residues long. CDR3: CASSLTGTREQFF. The CDR3 nucleotides are TGTGCCAGCAGTTTGACCGGTACGAGGGAGCAGTTCTTC.

The CDR3: CASSLRSGRALYEQYF. The CDR3 nucleotides are TGCGCCAGCAGCTTGAGGAGCGGGAGGGCCCTCTACGAGCAGTACTTC. This rearrangement joins TRBV5-1 to TRBJ2-7; 10 bases line up with TRBD2. Germline lookup yields CDR1 SGHRS and CDR2 YFSETQ. The CDR3 is 16 residues long. The V and J ends lost 1 base and 3 bases, in that order; junction bases with no gene match: 7.

This chain uses TRBV6-1 with TRBJ1-1; a possible D gene is TRBD1 (5 bases). Looked up from germline, CDR1 is MNHNS and CDR2 is SASEGT. With 2 bases removed from V and 3 bases from J, the gap between germline ends came to 10 bases. The CDR3 sequence is 14 residues long. CDR3 in DNA: TGTGCCAGCAGTGAATTGTTCAGGGACACTGAAGCTTTCTTT. Amino acids: CASSELFRDTEAFF.

The gene calls are TRBV15 and TRBJ2-2, with 8 bases that match TRBD2. V shed 5 bases, J shed 9 bases, and the junction held 8 bases outside the gene matches. The CDR3 extends over 14 amino acids. Germline V gene lookup returns CDR1 LNHNV and CDR2 YYDKDF (reference sequence). The CDR3 DNA reads TGTGCCACCAGCGGGGTAGCGGGGACTCGGGAGCTGTTTTTT. Translation: CATSGVAGTRELFF. Combining the CDR3 with reference TRBV15 and TRBJ2-2 gives the whole variable domain DAMVIQNPRYQVTQFGKPVTLSCSQTLNHNVMYWYQQKSSQAPKLLFHYYDKDFNNEADTPDNFQSRRPNTSFCFLDIRSPGLGDTAMYLCATSGVAGTRELFFGEGSRLTVL.

V and J are TRBV27 and TRBJ1-1; tentative D call: TRBD1 (5 bases). The CDR3 runs to 15 residues. Germline CDR1 MNHEY, CDR2 SMNVEV (reference sequence). V gave up 5 bases and J gave up 7 bases, with 20 bases separating them. This CDR3 is CASSLGGVGSDEAFF. The CDR3 bases are TGTGCCAGCAGTCTGGGGGGGGTTGGGTCCGATGAAGCTTTCTTT.

The V call is TRBV20-1, the J call TRBJ2-1; D unresolved. Germline V gives CDR1 DFQATT, CDR2 SNEGSKA (reference sequence). Between the trimmed V and J ends, which lost 3 bases and 8 bases, there was a span of 5 bases. CDR3 length equals 10 residues. DNA for the CDR3: TGCAGTGCTAGTCTCGATGAGCAGTTCTTC. Translated, it gives CSASLDEQFF.

The chain combines TRBV6-5 with TRBJ2-3; TRBD1 matches 8 bases. The CDR3 consists of 15 residues. Germline V gene data show CDR1 as MNHEY and CDR2 as SVGAGI. V trimming: 5 bases; J trimming: 5 bases; junction bases outside the gene matches: 9. The CDR3 sequence: CASSQTGVYGDTQYF. Written as DNA, the CDR3 is TGTGCCAGCAGTCAGACAGGGGTTTACGGAGATACGCAGTATTTT.

This chain uses TRBV7-2 with TRBJ2-3, with D possibly matching TRBD2 (7 bases). With 5 bases removed from V and 4 bases from J, the gap between germline ends came to 10 bases. Germline CDR1 reads SGHTA; CDR2 reads FQGNSA. The CDR3 is 13 residues long. The CDR3 region is CASSRGAADTQYF. CDR3 in DNA: TGTGCCAGCAGCCGGGGGGCGGCAGATACGCAGTATTTT.